The 14 T cell receptor beta chains reported below all come from one sample, sequenced in a study of identical twins (TCRdb year 2016). Library construction relied on 5' RACE. The sequencer listed for this sample is Illumina HiSeq 2000. TCRdb handled the public reads itself, with Q25 trimming in fastp and clone calling in MiXCR, and kept productive beta chains. Duplicate CDR3 protein sequences are folded into a single record with the most common DNA and genes. This sample holds hundreds of thousands of distinct CDR3 sequences; 6% to 9% were observed only once. Of the sample, 1.5% to 2.5% is held by the ten largest clones. These records were also assigned to another study, of yellow fever vaccine responses in identical twins.

The sequenced sample was memory (CD45RO+) T cells sorted from blood. The cell subset or site label, as the study defines it: CD45RO+ enriched T cells. These TCRs come from a woman aged 18-29 years in good health.

The chain employs TRBV13 and TRBJ1-6; D might be TRBD1 (6 bases). Per the germline V gene, CDR1 is PRHDT and CDR2 is FYEKMQ (reference sequence). The CDR3 is 14 amino acids. V lost 3 bases to trimming and J lost 7 bases, with 10 bases between them. The CDR3 nucleotides read TGTGCCAGCAGCTTCAGGGGTGACAATTCACCCCTCCACTTT. This gives the protein CASSFRGDNSPLHF.

The chain is built from TRBV2 and TRBJ2-3; maybe TRBD2 (5 bases). Germline lookup yields CDR1 SNHLY and CDR2 FYNNEI. The CDR3 is 16 residues long. V lost 0 bases to trimming and J lost 1 base, with 11 bases between them. In nucleotides, the CDR3 is TGTGCCAGCAGTGAAGCATTGGTGCGGGGCACAGATACGCAGTATTTT. The encoded protein is CASSEALVRGTDTQYF.

This clonotype occurred a few times. CDR3 nucleotide sequence: TGTGCCAGCAGTGAAGCGATGGTCGTAGGCACTGAAGCTTTCTTT. Amino acid sequence: CASSEAMVVGTEAFF. The V call is TRBV6-1, the J call TRBJ1-1; D gene uncertain. V was clipped by 0 bases and J by 4 bases, with 12 bases between them. Germline CDR1 reads MNHNS; CDR2 reads SASEGT. The CDR3 has 15 amino acids.

A few counts support this clonotype. This chain joins TRBV6-5 and TRBJ2-4; D ambiguous. CDR3 length: 17 residues. V was clipped by 0 bases and J by 0 bases, with 12 bases between them. The V gene's germline CDR1 is MNHEY and CDR2 SVGAGI. The CDR3 nucleotides are TGTGCCAGCAGTTACTCGTACGAAGGGCTAGCCAAAAACATTCAGTACTTC. Amino acid sequence: CASSYSYEGLAKNIQYF.

The V and J genes are TRBV7-9 and TRBJ2-7; TRBD2 aligns across 8 bases. The CDR3 contains 16 residues. In germline, CDR1 is SEHNR, CDR2 FQNEAQ (reference sequence). J lost 4 bases, V lost 6 bases, and 14 bases had no gene match. CDR3 residues: CASSPSSPGGGYEQYF. The DNA for the CDR3 is TGTGCCAGCAGTCCCTCATCACCCGGGGGGGGTTACGAGCAGTACTTC.

This clonotype was seen many times. The chain uses TRBV27 and TRBJ2-1, with TRBD1 matching over 7 bases. The CDR3 is 14 residues long. Trimming removed 4 bases from V and 4 bases from J; junction bases left unmatched: 4. CDR1 MNHEY and CDR2 SMNVEV come from the germline V gene (reference sequence). In DNA form, the CDR3 reads TGTGCCAGCAGTTCCTGGGACAGTTACAATGAGCAGTTCTTC. As protein: CASSSWDSYNEQFF.

This clonotype was seen at least ten times. The V gene is TRBV20-1, the J gene TRBJ1-5; TRBD1 agrees at 7 bases. Germline CDR1 reads DFQATT; CDR2 reads SNEGSKA (reference sequence). Unmatched junction bases numbered 8, after V lost 6 bases and J lost 6 bases. CDR3 length equals 13 residues. Written as DNA, the CDR3 is TGCAGTGCCGAACCAGGGGGAGGTCAGCCCCAGCATTTT. The encoded protein is CSAEPGGGQPQHF.

This clonotype has at least ten counts. This chain joins TRBV20-1 and TRBJ2-6; D is tentatively TRBD1 or TRBD2 (5 bases each). The CDR3 sequence is 17 residues long. V lost 0 bases, J lost 0 bases, and 12 bases lay in between. CDR1 and CDR2 (germline): DFQATT, SNEGSKA (reference sequence). DNA of the CDR3: TGCAGTGCTAGAGATGAGGGGACGAGCTCTGGGGCCAACGTCCTGACTTTC. Translating gives CSARDEGTSSGANVLTF.

This clonotype was observed many times. This rearrangement joins TRBV7-2 to TRBJ2-2; D call uncertain. Germline-derived CDR1 and CDR2 are SGHTA and FQGNSA. The V end was cut by 3 bases, the J end by 6 bases, with 8 bases between. The CDR3 is made up of 13 amino acids. The CDR3 loop reads CASSLYGSGELFF. The CDR3, as DNA: TGTGCCAGCAGCTTGTATGGATCCGGGGAGCTGTTTTTT.

The V and J genes are TRBV5-8 and TRBJ2-7; TRBD1 matches at 9 bases. The germline CDR1 and CDR2 sequences are SGHTS and YDEGEE. The CDR3 has 14 residues. Unmatched junction bases numbered 6, after V lost 5 bases and J lost 3 bases. CDR3 sequence reads: CASRRQGVGYEQYF. The CDR3 DNA reads as TGTGCCAGCAGGCGACAGGGGGTAGGCTACGAGCAGTACTTC.

This clonotype was seen a few times. The gene calls are TRBV20-1 and TRBJ2-3; TRBD2 matches at 14 bases. In germline, CDR1 is DFQATT, CDR2 SNEGSKA (reference sequence). The V gene end was trimmed by 3 bases and the J gene end by 5 bases; junction bases not matched to a gene: 1. The CDR3 is 14 residues long. Written as DNA, the CDR3 is TGCAGTGCTAGCGGGACTAGCGGGGGAGATACGCAGTATTTT. It yields the protein CSASGTSGGDTQYF.

This chain links TRBV27 with TRBJ2-1; the D gene is possibly TRBD1 (5 bases). This CDR3 has 15 amino acids. Between the trimmed V and J ends, which lost 2 bases and 6 bases, there was a span of 14 bases. Germline loops: CDR1 MNHEY, CDR2 SMNVEV (reference sequence). CDR3 in amino acids: CASSLQDNFGNEQFF. The DNA of the CDR3 is TGTGCCAGCAGTTTACAGGACAACTTCGGCAATGAGCAGTTCTTC.

This chain connects TRBV20-1 to TRBJ2-5, with D possibly matching TRBD1 (7 bases). Trimming removed 3 bases at V and 5 bases at J, with 19 bases between. The V gene's germline CDR1 is DFQATT and CDR2 SNEGSKA (reference sequence). The CDR3 consists of 15 residues. The CDR3, as DNA: TGCAGTGCTAGCCTGCGGGACAGTCCCTCGGAGACCCAGTACTTC. Translation: CSASLRDSPSETQYF.

This chain connects TRBV2 to TRBJ1-4, with no clear D. Deletions cut 8 bases from V and 3 bases from J, with 13 bases between. The germline V gene has CDR1 SNHLY and CDR2 FYNNEI. The CDR3 contains 14 residues. The CDR3 DNA reads TGTGCCAGCTCAGGTCGCATGCCTAATGAAAAACTGTTTTTT. Translating it yields CASSGRMPNEKLFF.